The rows below give T cell receptor beta chains drawn from one sample of a study of blood T cell repertoires in COVID-19. Some clones are missing from TCRdb's copy, which holds only in-frame ones; the method was immunoSEQ multiplex PCR. The table shows about 78,000 clones, with approximately 90% occurring only once. Material: peripheral blood. The receptors derive from a man in his 70s with active or convalescent COVID-19. The CDR3 runs from the conserved cysteine through the conserved F or W. Each record gives: V gene, J gene, D gene, clone size, CDR3 protein, CDR3 DNA. D genes are given only for firm matches. A row's size may be missing; if present it is once, few, many or a size class.

>TRBV6-6|TRBJ1-5|-|-
CASSLKQARSNQPQHF
TGTGCCAGCAGTTTGAAACAGGCACGGAGCAATCAGCCCCAGCATTTT
>TRBV9|TRBJ2-5|TRBD2|once
CASSAGTSSRETQYF
TGTGCCAGCAGCGCGGGGACTAGCAGTCGGGAGACCCAGTACTTC
>TRBV3-1/TRBV3-2|TRBJ1-2|-|-
CASSQGVGTYGYTF
TGTGCCAGCAGCCAAGGTGTGGGGACTTATGGCTACACCTTC
>TRBV6-5|TRBJ1-1|TRBD1|-
CASSRGRDTEAFF
TGTGCCAGCAGCAGGGGGCGCGACACTGAAGCTTTCTTT
>TRBV5-1|TRBJ2-1|-|-
CASSTGGGEGQNEQFF
TGCGCCAGCAGCACCGGAGGGGGGGAAGGGCAAAATGAGCAGTTCTTC
>TRBV6-5|TRBJ2-7|-|-
CASSYSLTPRSYEQYF
TGTGCCAGCAGTTACTCTCTCACCCCCAGATCCTACGAGCAGTACTTC
>TRBV15|TRBJ2-5|TRBD2|-
CATSRDGTSVETQYF
TGTGCCACCAGCAGAGATGGGACTAGCGTAGAGACCCAGTACTTC
>TRBV19|TRBJ1-1|-|-
CASSISLQITEAFF
TGTGCCAGTAGTATATCGCTACAGATCACTGAAGCTTTCTTT
>TRBV15|TRBJ2-1|TRBD2|-
CATSRGTSGVTYNEQFF
TGTGCCACCAGCAGAGGAACCAGCGGGGTAACCTACAATGAGCAGTTCTTC
>TRBV5-4|TRBJ1-4|-|-
CASSLSRGLNEKLFF
TGTGCCAGCAGCTTGTCGCGTGGTCTTAATGAAAAACTGTTTTTT
>TRBV6-6|TRBJ1-2|-|-
CASSPPVGGPNGYTF
TGTGCCAGCAGCCCTCCCGTTGGGGGCCCTAATGGGTACACCTTC
>TRBV27|TRBJ1-2|-|-
CARIKSNYGYTF
TGTGCCAGGATAAAGAGTAACTATGGCTACACCTTC
>TRBV10-3|TRBJ2-3|TRBD2|-
CAISDLLAGRADTQYF
TGTGCCATCAGTGATCTACTAGCGGGGAGGGCAGATACGCAGTATTTT
>TRBV5-4|TRBJ2-7|-|-
CASSATQGGFYEQYF
TGTGCCAGCAGCGCTACACAGGGAGGGTTTTACGAGCAGTACTTC
>TRBV10-3|TRBJ2-5|TRBD2|-
CAIKNQRGGGETQYF
TGTGCCATCAAGAATCAGCGGGGGGGAGGAGAGACCCAGTACTTC
>TRBV2|TRBJ2-7|TRBD2|-
CASSLGLAGELGSYEQYF
TGTGCCAGCAGCTTGGGGCTAGCGGGAGAATTGGGGTCCTACGAGCAGTACTTC
>TRBV9|TRBJ2-1|TRBD2|-
CASSVGGREAKEQFF
TGTGCCAGCAGCGTGGGCGGGCGGGAGGCTAAGGAGCAGTTCTTC
>TRBV5-1|TRBJ2-7|TRBD2|-
CASKRLAGVHEQYF
TGCGCCAGCAAAAGGCTAGCGGGAGTCCACGAGCAGTACTTC
>TRBV28|TRBJ1-1|-|-
CASRTNTEAFF
TGTGCCAGCAGGACAAACACTGAAGCTTTCTTT
>TRBV7-9|TRBJ2-3|TRBD1|-
CASSRQGGTDTQYF
TGTGCCAGCAGCCGCCAGGGGGGCACAGATACGCAGTATTTT
>TRBV14|TRBJ1-2|TRBD1|-
CASSQDRQGGYTF
TGTGCCAGCAGCCAAGATCGACAGGGTGGCTACACCTTC
>TRBV18|TRBJ2-2|-|-
CASSPLQGTGELFF
TGTGCCAGCTCACCCCTACAGGGCACCGGGGAGCTGTTTTTT
>TRBV11-1|TRBJ2-5|TRBD2|-
CASSSSGGAETQYF
TGTGCCAGCAGCTCTAGCGGGGGGGCAGAGACCCAGTACTTC
>TRBV7-9|TRBJ2-3|TRBD1|-
CASSLGLSGQGTTDTQYF
TGTGCCAGCAGCTTAGGGTTATCTGGACAGGGGACCACAGATACGCAGTATTTT
>TRBV7-9|TRBJ1-4|-|-
CASSLDGGGEKLFF
TGTGCCAGCAGCTTAGACGGGGGTGGAGAAAAACTGTTTTTT